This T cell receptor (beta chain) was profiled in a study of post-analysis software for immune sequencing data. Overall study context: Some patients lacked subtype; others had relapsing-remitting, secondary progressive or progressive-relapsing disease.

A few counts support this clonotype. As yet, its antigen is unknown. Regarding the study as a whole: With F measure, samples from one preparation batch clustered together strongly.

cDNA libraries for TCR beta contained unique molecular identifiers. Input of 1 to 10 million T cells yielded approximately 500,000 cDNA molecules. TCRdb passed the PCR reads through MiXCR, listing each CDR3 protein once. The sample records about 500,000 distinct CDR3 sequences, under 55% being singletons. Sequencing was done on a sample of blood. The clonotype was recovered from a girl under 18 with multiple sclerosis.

CDR3 sequence: CAISEVASSSYEQYF. CDR3 DNA: TGTGCCATCAGTGAGGTGGCTAGCAGCTCCTACGAGCAGTACTTC. The V and J genes are TRBV10-3 and TRBJ2-7; D is possibly TRBD2 (5 bases). CDR1 ENHRY and CDR2 SYGVKD come from the germline V gene. The CDR3 has 15 residues. The germline V and J ends were trimmed by 2 bases and 0 bases, with 11 bases remaining between them.